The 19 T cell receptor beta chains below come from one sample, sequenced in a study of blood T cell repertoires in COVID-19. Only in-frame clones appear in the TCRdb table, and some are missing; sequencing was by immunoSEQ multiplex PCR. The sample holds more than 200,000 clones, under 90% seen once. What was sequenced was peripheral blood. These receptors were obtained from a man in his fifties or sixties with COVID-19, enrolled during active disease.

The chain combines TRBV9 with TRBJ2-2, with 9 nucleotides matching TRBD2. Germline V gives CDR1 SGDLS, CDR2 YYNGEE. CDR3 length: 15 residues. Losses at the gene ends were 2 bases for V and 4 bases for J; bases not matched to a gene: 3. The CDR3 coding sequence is TGTGCCAGCAGCGTTGGCGGGGGGGCCACCGGGGAGCTGTTTTTT. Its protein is CASSVGGGATGELFF.

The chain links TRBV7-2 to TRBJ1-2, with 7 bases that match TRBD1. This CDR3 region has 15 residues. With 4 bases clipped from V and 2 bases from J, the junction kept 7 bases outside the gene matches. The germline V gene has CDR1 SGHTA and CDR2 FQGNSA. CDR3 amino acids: CASSYDRVENYGYTF. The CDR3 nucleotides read TGTGCCAGCAGCTACGACAGGGTTGAGAACTATGGCTACACCTTC.

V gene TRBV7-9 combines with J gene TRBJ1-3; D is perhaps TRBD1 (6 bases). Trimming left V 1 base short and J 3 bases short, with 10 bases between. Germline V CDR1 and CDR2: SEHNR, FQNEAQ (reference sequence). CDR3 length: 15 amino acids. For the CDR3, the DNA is TGTGCCAGCAGCTTAGGCGGGGGCGTTGGAAACACCATATATTTT. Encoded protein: CASSLGGGVGNTIYF.

The CDR3 nucleotides are TGTGCCAGCAGCTCGACTAGCGGGGGGGCGGAGACCCAGTACTTC. It encodes CASSSTSGGAETQYF. The genes are TRBV5-6 and TRBJ2-5; 14 bases line up with TRBD2. Germline V gene lookup returns CDR1 SGHDT and CDR2 YYEEEE. V trimming: 3 bases; J trimming: 5 bases; junction bases outside the gene matches: 3. This CDR3 has 15 amino acids.

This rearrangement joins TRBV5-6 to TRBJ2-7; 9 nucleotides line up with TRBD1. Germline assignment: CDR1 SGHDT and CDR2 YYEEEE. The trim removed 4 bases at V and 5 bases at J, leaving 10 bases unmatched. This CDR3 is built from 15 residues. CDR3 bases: TGTGCCAGCAGCCGGGGGGACAGGGAAATGGACGAGCAGTACTTC. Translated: CASSRGDREMDEQYF.

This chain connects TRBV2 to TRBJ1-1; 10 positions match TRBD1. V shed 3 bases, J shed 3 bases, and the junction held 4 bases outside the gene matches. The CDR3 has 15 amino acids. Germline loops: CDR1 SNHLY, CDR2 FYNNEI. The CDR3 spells CASSEIGQGDTEAFF. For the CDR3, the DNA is TGTGCCAGCAGTGAGATAGGACAGGGGGACACTGAAGCTTTCTTT. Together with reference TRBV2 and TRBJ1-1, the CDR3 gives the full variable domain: EPEVTQTPSHQVTQMGQEVILRCVPISNHLYFYWYRQILGQKVEFLVSFYNNEISEKSEIFDDQFSVERPDGSNFTLKIRSTKLEDSAMYFCASSEIGQGDTEAFFGQGTRLTVV.

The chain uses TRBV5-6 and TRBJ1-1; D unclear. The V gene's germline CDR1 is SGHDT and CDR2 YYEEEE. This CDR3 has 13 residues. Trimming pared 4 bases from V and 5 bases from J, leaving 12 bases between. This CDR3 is CASSPPMRTEAFF. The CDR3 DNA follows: TGTGCCAGCAGCCCCCCGATGCGGACTGAAGCTTTCTTT.

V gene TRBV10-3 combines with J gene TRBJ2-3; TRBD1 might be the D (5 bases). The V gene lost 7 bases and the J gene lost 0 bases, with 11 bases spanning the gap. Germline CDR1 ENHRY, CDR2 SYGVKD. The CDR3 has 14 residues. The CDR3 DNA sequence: TGTGCCATCAACCGACAGACTAGCACAGATACGCAGTATTTT. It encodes CAINRQTSTDTQYF.

CDR3 nucleotides: TGCAGCGTTTCCGGGACTCCCATCGAGCAGTTCTTC. It encodes CSVSGTPIEQFF. The chain links TRBV29-1 to TRBJ2-1; D is perhaps TRBD2 (6 bases). Germline V gene lookup returns CDR1 SQVTM and CDR2 ANQGSEA. V lost 5 bases and J lost 10, with 15 bases in between. The CDR3 length is 12 residues.

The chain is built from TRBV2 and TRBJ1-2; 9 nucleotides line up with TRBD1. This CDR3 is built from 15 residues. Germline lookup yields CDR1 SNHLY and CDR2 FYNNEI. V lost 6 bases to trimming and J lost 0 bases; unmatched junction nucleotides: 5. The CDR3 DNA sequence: TGTGCCAGCAGCCCCCGACAGGGGGCTAACTATGGCTACACCTTC. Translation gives CASSPRQGANYGYTF.

The chain's CDR3 is CASSSGAQFGEQYF. CDR3 nucleotide sequence: TGTGCCAGCAGTTCTGGGGCCCAATTTGGGGAGCAGTACTTC. This chain links TRBV7-2 with TRBJ2-7; D is possibly TRBD1 (5 bases). Looked up from germline, CDR1 is SGHTA and CDR2 is FQGNSA. Between the trimmed V and J ends, which lost 6 bases and 7 bases, there was a span of 19 bases. CDR3 length: 14 residues. Full variable domain (rest looked up from reference TRBV7-2 and TRBJ2-7): GAGVSQSPSNKVTEKGKDVELRCDPISGHTALYWYRQSLGQGLEFLIYFQGNSAPDKSGLPSDRFSAERTGGSVSTLTIQRTQQEDSAVYLCASSSGAQFGEQYFGPGTRLTVT.

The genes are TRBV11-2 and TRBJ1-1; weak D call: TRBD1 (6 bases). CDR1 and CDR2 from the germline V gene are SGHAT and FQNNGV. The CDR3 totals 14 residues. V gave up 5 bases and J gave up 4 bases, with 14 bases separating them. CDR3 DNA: TGTGCCAGCAGCCGAGACAGGACCACCACTGAAGCTTTCTTT. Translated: CASSRDRTTTEAFF.

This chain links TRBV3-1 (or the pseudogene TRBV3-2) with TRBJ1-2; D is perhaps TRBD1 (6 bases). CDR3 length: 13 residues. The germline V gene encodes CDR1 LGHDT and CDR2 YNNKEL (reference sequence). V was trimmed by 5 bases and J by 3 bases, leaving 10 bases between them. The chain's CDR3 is CASSRGGHYGYTF. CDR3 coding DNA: TGTGCCAGCAGCAGGGGGGGGCACTATGGCTACACCTTC.

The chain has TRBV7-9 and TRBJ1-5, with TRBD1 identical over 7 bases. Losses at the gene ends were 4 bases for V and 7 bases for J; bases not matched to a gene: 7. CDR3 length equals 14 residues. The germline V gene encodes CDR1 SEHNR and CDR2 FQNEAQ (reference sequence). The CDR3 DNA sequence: TGTGCCAGCAGCTCGACAGGGAGAAGGCAGCCCCAGCATTTT. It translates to CASSSTGRRQPQHF. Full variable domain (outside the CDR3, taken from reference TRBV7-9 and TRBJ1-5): DTGVSQNPRHKITKRGQNVTFRCDPISEHNRLYWYRQTLGQGPEFLTYFQNEAQLEKSRLLSDRFSAERPKGSFSTLEIQRTEQGDSAMYLCASSSTGRRQPQHFGDGTRLSIL.

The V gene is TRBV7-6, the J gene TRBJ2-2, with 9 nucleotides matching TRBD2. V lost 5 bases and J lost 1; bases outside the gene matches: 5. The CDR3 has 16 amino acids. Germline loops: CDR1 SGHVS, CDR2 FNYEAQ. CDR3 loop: CASSTLAGKNTGELFF. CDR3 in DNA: TGTGCCAGCAGCACCCTAGCGGGGAAGAACACCGGGGAGCTGTTTTTT.

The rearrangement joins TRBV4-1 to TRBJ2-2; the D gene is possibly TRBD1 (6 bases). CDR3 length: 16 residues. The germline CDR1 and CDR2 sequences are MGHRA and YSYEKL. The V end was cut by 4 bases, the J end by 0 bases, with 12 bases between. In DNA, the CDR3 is TGCGCCAGCAGCCGCTGGACAGAAACGAACACCGGGGAGCTGTTTTTT. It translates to CASSRWTETNTGELFF.

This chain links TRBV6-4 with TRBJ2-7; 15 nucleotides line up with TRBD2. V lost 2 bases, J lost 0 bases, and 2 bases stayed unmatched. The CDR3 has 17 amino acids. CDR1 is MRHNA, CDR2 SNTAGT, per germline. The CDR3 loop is CASSDGLAGGISYEQYF. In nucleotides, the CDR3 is TGTGCCAGCAGTGACGGACTAGCGGGAGGGATCTCCTACGAGCAGTACTTC.

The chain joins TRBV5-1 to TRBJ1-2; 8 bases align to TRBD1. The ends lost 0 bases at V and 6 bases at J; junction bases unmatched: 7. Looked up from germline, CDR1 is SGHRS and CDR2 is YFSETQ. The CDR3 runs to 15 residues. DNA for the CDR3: TGCGCCAGCAGCTTGGAGCTGGCAGGGGGCGATGGCTACACCTTC. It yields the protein CASSLELAGGDGYTF.

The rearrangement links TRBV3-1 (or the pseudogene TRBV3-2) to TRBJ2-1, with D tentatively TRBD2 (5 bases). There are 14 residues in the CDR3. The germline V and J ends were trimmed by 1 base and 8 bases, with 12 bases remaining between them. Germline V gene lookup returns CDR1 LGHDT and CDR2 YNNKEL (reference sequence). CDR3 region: CASSQAPPGDEQFF. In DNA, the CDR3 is TGTGCCAGCAGCCAAGCCCCTCCCGGGGATGAGCAGTTCTTC.